A single sample is the source of the 17 T cell receptor beta chains below, sequenced in a study of Ad26.COV2.S vaccination and SARS-CoV-2 variants. The assay was immunoSEQ multiplex PCR, and TCRdb's table has in-frame clones only and misses some. The sample holds about 350,000 clones, 70% to 90% seen once. This sample's treatment: 15 to 20 received Ad26.COV2.S at low or high dose, single or two shots; several received placebo; per-sample allocation not given. Vaccine and placebo recipients were sampled on day 63 after the first injection. Sequenced here: peripheral blood, sampled in a trial of Ad26.COV2.S vaccine versus placebo. Source of these receptors: a person aged 18-60 years who received the Ad26.COV2.S COVID-19 vaccine or a placebo.

The chain has TRBV2 and TRBJ1-6, with D tentatively TRBD1 (6 bases). V lost 2 bases and J lost 6, with 17 bases in between. This CDR3 contains 17 residues. Germline V gene sequence: CDR1 SNHLY, CDR2 FYNNEI. The CDR3 DNA sequence: TGTGCCAGCAGTGAAAGGGCCCTCAGAGGGGGTAATTCACCCCTCCACTTT. Amino acids: CASSERALRGGNSPLHF.

The chain carries TRBV10-3 and TRBJ2-7; 9 bases match TRBD2. Germline V CDR1 and CDR2: ENHRY, SYGVKD. V shed 3 bases and J 2 bases; nucleotides not matched to a gene: 5. The CDR3 spans 15 residues. CDR3 loop: CAISDGSGGTYEQYF. The DNA for the CDR3 is TGTGCCATCAGTGACGGTAGCGGGGGTACCTACGAGCAGTACTTC.

The chain has TRBV6-2 or TRBV6-3 and TRBJ1-6; D unresolved. The germline V and J ends were trimmed by 2 bases and 9 bases, with 14 bases remaining between them. The V gene's germline CDR1 is MNHEY and CDR2 SVGEGT. The CDR3 sequence is 15 residues long. The CDR3, as DNA: TGTGCCAGCAGTTACGGAGAGGAGGAGACTTCACCCCTCCACTTT. Its translation: CASSYGEEETSPLHF.

This clone was observed a single time. The chain is built from TRBV28 and TRBJ2-5; D is ambiguous. In germline, CDR1 is MDHEN, CDR2 SYDVKM. The CDR3 extends over 14 amino acids. The V gene lost 2 bases and the J gene lost 1 base, with 8 bases spanning the gap. This CDR3 is CASSLGTAQETQYF. CDR3 DNA: TGTGCCAGCAGTTTAGGTACAGCCCAAGAGACCCAGTACTTC.

This clone was counted a single time. The chain employs TRBV12-3 or TRBV12-4 and TRBJ1-1; D uncertain. The V end lost 5 bases, the J end lost 6 bases, and 13 bases lay between the germline ends. The CDR3 loop spans 13 amino acids. For the CDR3, the DNA is TGTGCCAGCAGTGGGTCAACGTACCCTGAAGCTTTCTTT. It translates to CASSGSTYPEAFF.

The chain joins TRBV19 to TRBJ1-3; D may be TRBD1 (5 bases). Germline assignment: CDR1 LNHDA and CDR2 SQIVND (reference sequence). The CDR3 spans 14 residues. V shed 6 bases and J shed 0 bases, with 9 bases lying between them. The DNA of the CDR3 is TGTGCCAGTAGGGTGGGGGACTCTGGAAACACCATATATTTT. Its protein is CASRVGDSGNTIYF.

This CDR3 reads CASSYNGENTEAFF. The CDR3 nucleotides are TGTGCCAGCAGTTACAACGGGGAGAACACTGAAGCTTTCTTT. V usage is TRBV6-5 and J usage is TRBJ1-1, with D unresolved. Germline assignment: CDR1 MNHEY and CDR2 SVGAGI. CDR3 length: 14 amino acids. V gave up 2 bases and J gave up 1 base, with 8 bases separating them.

Only a few counts were recorded for this clone. This chain links TRBV10-3 with TRBJ1-1; 8 nucleotides line up with TRBD1. CDR3 length: 15 residues. The trim removed 5 bases at V and 5 bases at J, leaving 10 bases unmatched. Germline V gene sequence: CDR1 ENHRY, CDR2 SYGVKD. DNA of the CDR3: TGTGCCATCAGTAACCCTTCCAGGGGGCAGACTGAAGCTTTCTTT. It translates to CAISNPSRGQTEAFF.

Only a few counts were recorded for this clone. V is TRBV7-8 and J is TRBJ2-7; tentative D call: TRBD1 (5 bases). V lost 5 bases and J lost 2, with 16 bases in between. There are 15 residues in the CDR3. Germline V CDR1 and CDR2: SGHVS, FQNEAQ. CDR3 nucleotide sequence: TGTGCCAGCAGCGGCGACCACAGGAGCGCCTACGAGCAGTACTTC. Amino acids: CASSGDHRSAYEQYF.

A few counts support this clone. The genes are TRBV2 and TRBJ2-3, with no clear D. The V gene's germline CDR1 is SNHLY and CDR2 FYNNEI. The CDR3 extends over 18 amino acids. The germline V and J ends were trimmed by 6 bases and 6 bases, with 28 bases remaining between them. In DNA form, the CDR3 reads TGTGCCAGCAGGACCCTTTGGCAGGCCGGTCAAAATCGGGATACGCAGTATTTT. Translated: CASRTLWQAGQNRDTQYF.

The V and J genes are TRBV15 and TRBJ2-1; D is ambiguous. Trimming cost V 1 base and J 6 bases, with 10 bases left between them. The CDR3 extends over 14 amino acids. The germline gives CDR1 LNHNV, CDR2 YYDKDF (reference sequence). The chain's CDR3 is CATSRVGSFNEQFF. The DNA for the CDR3 is TGTGCCACCAGCAGAGTTGGCAGTTTCAATGAGCAGTTCTTC.

The rearrangement joins TRBV11-2 to TRBJ1-2; 8 bases line up with TRBD1. This CDR3 is built from 15 residues. V shed 5 bases and J 8 bases; nucleotides not matched to a gene: 13. CDR1 is SGHAT, CDR2 FQNNGV, per germline. The CDR3 region is CASSTRQGKPFGYTF. Written as DNA, the CDR3 is TGTGCCAGCAGCACAAGACAGGGGAAGCCCTTCGGCTACACCTTC.

The chain combines TRBV27 with TRBJ2-1; 7 bases line up with TRBD1. Unmatched junction bases numbered 18, after V lost 4 bases and J lost 9 bases. The CDR3 loop spans 17 amino acids. Germline V gives CDR1 MNHEY, CDR2 SMNVEV (reference sequence). The CDR3 coding sequence is TGTGCCAGCAGTTCCCCCGGGACAGTCCCTTTCGTTGGTGAGCAGTTCTTC. Translating gives CASSSPGTVPFVGEQFF.

This chain joins TRBV3-1 (or the pseudogene TRBV3-2) and TRBJ2-2; no firm D call. V lost 3 bases to trimming and J lost 5 bases, with 4 bases between them. The CDR3 contains 12 residues. The germline V gene has CDR1 LGHDT and CDR2 YNNKEL (reference sequence). The CDR3 sequence: CASSHPTGELFF. CDR3 nucleotide sequence: TGTGCCAGCAGCCATCCAACCGGGGAGCTGTTTTTT.

The V and J genes are TRBV6-5 and TRBJ2-1, with 9 bases fitting TRBD2. This CDR3 spans 15 amino acids. After removal of 5 bases from V and 10 bases from J, the junction contained 12 bases not matched to a gene. Germline loops: CDR1 MNHEY, CDR2 SVGAGI. This CDR3 is CASSPTGTSISEQFF. CDR3 sequence (DNA): TGTGCCAGCAGTCCGACCGGGACTAGCATCTCGGAGCAGTTCTTC.

The rearrangement uses TRBV7-6 and TRBJ2-5; D call uncertain. Germline loops: CDR1 SGHVS, CDR2 FNYEAQ. Between the trimmed V and J ends, which lost 5 bases and 5 bases, there was a span of 6 bases. CDR3 length: 11 amino acids. CDR3 protein: CASSRWETQYF. In DNA form, the CDR3 reads TGTGCCAGCAGCCGCTGGGAGACCCAGTACTTC.

CDR3 sequence reads: CASRKGGPYGYTF. The CDR3 nucleotides read TGTGCCAGCAGAAAAGGGGGCCCCTATGGCTACACCTTC. This chain joins TRBV28 and TRBJ1-2; 7 positions match TRBD1. There are 13 residues in the CDR3. CDR1 is MDHEN and CDR2 is SYDVKM in the germline V gene. J lost 4 bases, V lost 6 bases, and 5 bases had no gene match.